This passage covers 21 T cell receptor beta chains from one sample sequenced in a study of shared clonotypes between healthy human individuals (dated by TCRdb to 2020 to 2021). Library generation was performed with the immunoSEQ multiplex PCR assay. The table was pulled from immuneACCESS by TCRdb, which kept in-frame rearrangements only. Such tables lose some clones; where checked, under half of the loss comes from unresolved V genes, and the rest has no known cause. The sample has over a million clones on record, around 98% of them singletons. The ten biggest clones cover less than 0.55% of the sample. The sequenced material came from naive CD4+ T cells sorted from blood. Explained via the paper, the cell subset or site label denotes: CD45RA+ positively selected. Source of these receptors: a man aged 30-40 years in good health.

The J gene is TRBJ2-1, the V gene TRBV28; D might be TRBD2 (6 bases). The CDR3 is 15 amino acids. Trimming stripped 4 bases from V and 8 bases from J, with 18 bases between. CDR1 and CDR2 from the germline V gene are MDHEN and SYDVKM. CDR3 sequence reads: CASSSGGLQAYEQFF. The CDR3 DNA reads as TGTGCCAGCAGTTCTGGGGGACTTCAGGCGTATGAGCAGTTCTTC.

CDR3 coding DNA: TGTGCCAGCAGCGTTAGAATAGCCGAGACCCAGTACTTC. Its translation is CASSVRIAETQYF. The chain uses TRBV9 and TRBJ2-5; D uncertain. The CDR3 sequence is 13 residues long. Germline V gene lookup returns CDR1 SGDLS and CDR2 YYNGEE. V gave up 2 bases and J gave up 5 bases, with 10 bases separating them.

The chain recombines TRBV29-1 with TRBJ2-7, with TRBD1 as a possible D gene (5 bases). This CDR3 spans 15 amino acids. Germline V CDR1 and CDR2: SQVTM, ANQGSEA. V lost 6 bases and J lost 7, with 25 bases in between. The CDR3 coding sequence is TGCAGCGTGACCAGGGTGGGTCCGACAGTGTGGGAGCAGTACTTC. It encodes CSVTRVGPTVWEQYF.

V usage is TRBV5-1 and J usage is TRBJ2-5; D could derive from TRBD1 or TRBD2 (5 bases each). Germline V gives CDR1 SGHRS, CDR2 YFSETQ. Trimming shortened V by 3 bases and J by 9 bases, and 18 bases separated the two germline ends. The length of the CDR3 is 14 residues. The CDR3 DNA is TGCGCCAGCAGCTACGGCGTGGGGGAGTTGGCCCAGTACTTC. Translated: CASSYGVGELAQYF.

In regard to this clone: The sample contains more than one DNA sequence encoding this CDR3. The chain joins TRBV27 to TRBJ1-2, with D unresolved. The CDR3 runs to 13 residues. V was pared by 4 bases and J by 5 bases, with 11 bases between. Germline CDR1 reads MNHEY; CDR2 reads SMNVEV (reference sequence). DNA for the CDR3: TGTGCCAGCAGTTGGGCAGCCAATTATGGCTACACCTTC. This codes for CASSWAANYGYTF.

The chain links TRBV5-6 to TRBJ2-1; possibly TRBD1 for D (5 bases). Deletions cut 0 bases from V and 8 bases from J, with 12 bases between. The CDR3 contains 14 residues. CDR1 is SGHDT, CDR2 YYEEEE, per germline. CDR3 sequence (DNA): TGTGCCAGCAGCTTGGTGGGGTGGGGCGATGAGCAGTTCTTC. This translates into CASSLVGWGDEQFF.

V gene TRBV6-5 combines with J gene TRBJ2-7, with a weak D call TRBD1 (6 bases). The CDR3 is made up of 14 amino acids. V dropped 1 base and J dropped 2 bases, with 9 bases sitting between them. Germline V gives CDR1 MNHEY, CDR2 SVGAGI. The CDR3 sequence is CASSYLGGAYEQYF. DNA of the CDR3: TGTGCCAGCAGTTACTTAGGGGGAGCCTACGAGCAGTACTTC.

CDR3 bases: TGTGCCAGCACCTCCGGGACAGGGTATGAAAAACTGTTTTTT. Amino acids: CASTSGTGYEKLFF. V gene TRBV28 combines with J gene TRBJ1-4; 9 positions match TRBD1. The CDR3 spans 14 residues. J lost 6 bases, V lost 7 bases, and 6 bases had no gene match. CDR1 and CDR2 (germline): MDHEN, SYDVKM.

The chain carries TRBV4-1 and TRBJ2-1; D call uncertain. The V gene lost 3 bases and the J gene lost 3 bases, with 12 bases spanning the gap. The CDR3 spans 15 residues. Germline loops: CDR1 MGHRA, CDR2 YSYEKL. CDR3 in DNA: TGCGCCAGCAGCCAGCGAACGGGCTTCTACAATGAGCAGTTCTTC. As protein: CASSQRTGFYNEQFF.

This chain links TRBV6-5 with TRBJ2-2, with unresolved D. This CDR3 contains 14 residues. V dropped 7 bases and J dropped 6 bases, with 15 bases sitting between them. Germline V gene data show CDR1 as MNHEY and CDR2 as SVGAGI. As DNA, the CDR3 is TGTGCCAGCACTGATAACTGGCCCCCCGGGGAGCTGTTTTTT. Protein sequence: CASTDNWPPGELFF.

V and J are TRBV30 and TRBJ2-2, with D perhaps matching TRBD1 (6 bases). The CDR3 length is 14 residues. The germline gives CDR1 GTSNPN, CDR2 SVGIG (reference sequence). Trimming pared 1 base from V and 3 bases from J, leaving 9 bases between. CDR3 nucleotide sequence: TGTGCCTGGAGTGGGGGGCCGTACACCGGGGAGCTGTTTTTT. It encodes CAWSGGPYTGELFF.

The gene calls are TRBV2 and TRBJ2-2; D remains unclear. Germline V CDR1 and CDR2: SNHLY, FYNNEI. The CDR3 is made up of 13 amino acids. V was clipped by 4 bases and J by 3 bases, with 6 bases between them. The CDR3 loop is CASSGRYTGELFF. In nucleotides, the CDR3 is TGTGCCAGCAGTGGACGATACACCGGGGAGCTGTTTTTT.

With respect to this clone: Other DNA sequences in the sample encode the same CDR3. The rearrangement links TRBV7-2 to TRBJ2-7; the match to TRBD2 covers 7 bases. The CDR3 runs to 14 residues. V shed 3 bases, J shed 0 bases, and the junction held 2 bases outside the gene matches. Germline lookup yields CDR1 SGHTA and CDR2 FQGNSA. CDR3 bases: TGTGCCAGCAGCTTTGGCGGGAGCTCCTACGAGCAGTACTTC. Protein product: CASSFGGSSYEQYF.

The gene calls are TRBV29-1 and TRBJ1-4; 7 bases map to TRBD1. The V segment lost 5 bases and the J segment 7 bases; nucleotides outside the gene matches: 10. The germline V gene has CDR1 SQVTM and CDR2 ANQGSEA. There are 14 residues in the CDR3. CDR3 bases: TGCAGCGTTCGTGACAGGGATCGTGGTGAAAAACTGTTTTTT. Encoded protein: CSVRDRDRGEKLFF.

Regarding this clone: An end of the junction does not agree with germline; a read error may underlie this. CDR3 residues: CASSLGPSGRASQETQYF. The CDR3 DNA sequence: TGTGCTAGCAGCTTAGGGCCTAGCGGGAGGGCCAGCCAAGAGACCCAGTACTTC. The chain combines TRBV7-7 with TRBJ2-5, with 12 bases matching TRBD2. Germline V gene sequence: CDR1 SSHAT, CDR2 FNYEAQ (reference sequence). The CDR3 length is 18 residues.

The rearrangement links TRBV6-1 to TRBJ2-5; no clear D. CDR3 length equals 13 residues. The V and J ends lost 2 bases and 9 bases respectively, with 13 bases between them. The V gene's germline CDR1 is MNHNS and CDR2 SASEGT. CDR3 protein: CASSEFKGESQYF. CDR3 coding DNA: TGTGCCAGCAGTGAATTTAAAGGTGAATCCCAGTACTTC.

The chain joins TRBV2 to TRBJ2-3; 7 bases agree with TRBD2. CDR1 SNHLY and CDR2 FYNNEI come from the germline V gene. The CDR3 covers 11 residues. In DNA, the CDR3 is TGTGGACTAGCTCTTACAGATACGCAGTATTTT. Protein: CGLALTDTQYF.

The rearrangement joins TRBV29-1 to TRBJ2-1; 7 nucleotides line up with TRBD1. The CDR3 is 14 residues long. CDR1 is SQVTM, CDR2 ANQGSEA, per germline. The trim removed 5 bases at V and 7 bases at J, leaving 11 bases unmatched. CDR3 sequence (DNA): TGCAGCGTTCAGGAGACAGGGTCTGGGAATGAGCAGTTCTTC. Translating it yields CSVQETGSGNEQFF.

A single count supports this clone. Other DNA sequences from this sample encode an identical CDR3 as well. The rearrangement uses TRBV5-1 and TRBJ2-4; perhaps TRBD1 as D (6 bases). The CDR3 totals 14 residues. V lost 4 bases, J lost 2 bases, and 10 bases lay in between. Germline V gives CDR1 SGHRS, CDR2 YFSETQ. The CDR3 loop is CASSPQGSKNIQYF. The CDR3 region has the DNA TGCGCCAGCAGCCCTCAGGGGTCCAAAAACATTCAGTACTTC. Variable domain in full (rest from reference TRBV5-1 and TRBJ2-4): KAGVTQTPRYLIKTRGQQVTLSCSPISGHRSVSWYQQTPGQGLQFLFEYFSETQRNKGNFPGRFSGRQFSNSRSEMNVSTLELGDSALYLCASSPQGSKNIQYFGAGTRLSVL.

The genes are TRBV5-4 and TRBJ2-1; a possible D gene is TRBD2 (5 bases). This CDR3 is 15 amino acids long. Between the trimmed V and J ends, which lost 0 bases and 2 bases, there was a span of 9 bases. Germline values: CDR1 SGHNT, CDR2 YYREEE (reference sequence). In DNA, the CDR3 is TGTGCCAGCAGCTTGGAGCGGAGCCCCTACAATGAGCAGTTCTTC. Amino acid sequence: CASSLERSPYNEQFF. The variable domain in full, completed from reference TRBV5-4 and TRBJ2-1, reads ETGVTQSPTHLIKTRGQQVTLRCSSQSGHNTVSWYQQALGQGPQFIFQYYREEENGRGNFPPRFSGLQFPNYSSELNVNALELDDSALYLCASSLERSPYNEQFFGPGTRLTVL.

J is TRBJ2-7 and V is TRBV30; 8 bases fit TRBD1. V shed 3 bases, J shed 1 base, and the junction held 14 bases outside the gene matches. This CDR3 has 17 amino acids. The germline V gene encodes CDR1 GTSNPN and CDR2 SVGIG (reference sequence). The CDR3: CAWSVIGQGMNSYEQYF. CDR3 coding DNA: TGTGCCTGGAGCGTTATCGGACAGGGAATGAATTCCTACGAGCAGTACTTC.